Listed below are T cell receptor beta chains from one sample, sequenced in a study of OX40 agonist ivuxolimab in advanced cancers. Sequenced by immunoSEQ multiplex PCR; TCRdb stores in-frame clones only, minus some. This table has about 100,000 clones, about nine tenths appearing once. The material was CD4+ or CD8+ T cells sorted from blood, obtained in a trial of the OX40 agonist ivuxolimab. Receptor source: an adult with an advanced solid tumor such as melanoma, head and neck, liver or kidney cancer. CDR3s include the opening cysteine and the closing phenylalanine or tryptophan. The D gene is left open where the match is weak. For some rows the clone size is stated as once, few or many, or as a class when expanded; others skip it.

>TRBJ1-2|TRBV5-4|-|once
TGTGCCAGCAGCTTGGACGGGCCGGGAGGCTACACCTTC
CASSLDGPGGYTF
>TRBJ2-1|TRBV7-2|-|-
TGTGCCAGCAGCCCCCTTTTGGGCAGCTCCTACAATGAGCAGTTCTTC
CASSPLLGSSYNEQFF
>TRBJ2-7|TRBV19|-|few
TGTGCCAGTACCGCCCACGAGGGATCCCACGAGCAGTACTTC
CASTAHEGSHEQYF
>TRBJ1-1|TRBV27|-|-
TGTGCCAGCAGTTTACAGGGTGTGAACACTGAAGCTTTCTTT
CASSLQGVNTEAFF
>TRBJ1-4|TRBV6-1|-|-
TGTGCCAGCAGTGTCTCGACTTATACTAATGAAAAACTGTTTTTT
CASSVSTYTNEKLFF
>TRBJ1-1|TRBV5-1|-|-
TGCGCCAGCAGCTTGGCTTTGGGGCCTCGGAACACTGAAGCTTTCTTT
CASSLALGPRNTEAFF
>TRBJ1-4|TRBV10-3|-|-
TGTGCCATCAGTGGACAGTCTAATGAAAAACTGTTTTTT
CAISGQSNEKLFF
>TRBJ1-2|TRBV7-2|-|-
TGTGCCAGCAGCTTAGCAGACTCGGGCTATGGCTACACCTTC
CASSLADSGYGYTF
>TRBJ2-3|TRBV7-8|-|-
TGTGCCAGCAGCTTAAGGGGGACCCGCGATACGCAGTATTTT
CASSLRGTRDTQYF
>TRBJ2-7|TRBV27|-|-
TGTGCCAGCAGTTCGCGGACGGAGTCCTACGAGCAGTACTTC
CASSSRTESYEQYF
>TRBJ2-2|TRBV29-1|-|once
TGCAGCGTTGTATTGTGGGCAGGGTACACCGGGGAGCTGTTTTTT
CSVVLWAGYTGELFF
>TRBJ2-1|TRBV7-7|TRBD2|-
TGTGCCAGCAGCTCGGGACTAGCCCTCAATGAGCAGTTCTTC
CASSSGLALNEQFF
>TRBJ1-2|TRBV25-1|-|-
TGTGCCAGCAGTGAATTGTGGGTTGCCTATGGCTACACCTTC
CASSELWVAYGYTF
>TRBJ2-3|TRBV15|-|-
TGTGCCACCAGCAGAGGGGGCTCGGATACGCAGTATTTT
CATSRGGSDTQYF
>TRBJ2-7|TRBV27|TRBD2|-
TGTGCCAGCAGTTTTATAGCGGGAGGTTACGAGCAGTACTTC
CASSFIAGGYEQYF
>TRBJ2-7|TRBV7-8|-|-
TGTGCCAGCAGCTTATCAGGTCCCAGTTCCTACGAGCAGTACTTC
CASSLSGPSSYEQYF
>TRBJ2-5|TRBV29-1|-|-
TGCAGCGTACTCCCTCAAGAGACCCAGTACTTC
CSVLPQETQYF
>TRBJ2-1|TRBV27|-|-
TGTGCCAGCAGTTTATCGTTGGGGACTGTTGCCTACAATGAGCAGTTCTTC
CASSLSLGTVAYNEQFF
>TRBJ1-5|TRBV2|-|-
TGTGCCAGCAGGAGGGTTAGCAATCAGCCCCAGCATTTT
CASRRVSNQPQHF
>TRBJ1-2|TRBV19|TRBD1|-
TGTGCCAGTAGTACCGACAGGGGTTCAGTTGGCTACACCTTC
CASSTDRGSVGYTF
>TRBJ2-7|TRBV5-4|-|-
TGTGCCAGCAGCCCCTCACAGAAACGTTGGGGGCGGTACGAGCAGTACTTC
CASSPSQKRWGRYEQYF
>TRBJ2-3|TRBV27|-|-
TGTGCCAGCAGTCCAGTGACAGGCCCTGTCACAGATACGCAGTATTTT
CASSPVTGPVTDTQYF
>TRBJ2-1|TRBV5-4|TRBD2|once
TGTGCCAGCAGCTTCCGCGGGAGGGGTGAGCAGTTCTTC
CASSFRGRGEQFF
>TRBJ1-2|TRBV7-9|-|-
TGTGCCAGCAGCTTAGGGGTAGGGTCAAAGGTCTATGGCTACACCTTC
CASSLGVGSKVYGYTF
>TRBJ2-5|TRBV2|-|-
TGTGCCAGCAGGCGCGCCCTAGCGATTCAAGAGACCCAGTACTTC
CASRRALAIQETQYF
>TRBJ1-5|TRBV30|-|once
TGTGCCTGGAGTGTATGGGGGAGCAATCAGCCCCAGCATTTT
CAWSVWGSNQPQHF
>TRBJ2-7|TRBV7-3|TRBD1|-
TGTGCCAGCAGCGCCCGGACAGGCTACGAGCAGTACTTC
CASSARTGYEQYF
>TRBJ2-1|TRBV19|-|-
TGTGCCGCCGGGGTCAGCAATGTGGTAAATGAGCAGTTCTTC
CAAGVSNVVNEQFF
>TRBJ1-2|TRBV30|-|-
TGTGCCTGGGGCGTAAGGGGCTATGGCTACACCTTC
CAWGVRGYGYTF
>TRBJ2-2|TRBV30|TRBD1|-
TGTGCCTGGAGGCTTAGGGGGCGCGGCACCGGGGAGCTGTTTTTT
CAWRLRGRGTGELFF
>TRBJ1-5|TRBV4-1|-|-
TGCGCCAGCAGCCAACGTCAGGGCGACGGCAATCAGCCCCAGCATTTT
CASSQRQGDGNQPQHF
>TRBJ2-2|TRBV19|-|once
TGTGCCAGTAGAACGGGAAACACCGGGGAGCTGTTTTTT
CASRTGNTGELFF
>TRBJ2-1|TRBV10-3|-|-
TGTGCCATCAGTGAAACAGGGCGGGACTACAATGAGCAGTTCTTC
CAISETGRDYNEQFF
>TRBJ1-1|TRBV19|-|-
TGTGCCAGTAGTATAGCTAACTTTGGAGGGGCTGAAGCTTTCTTT
CASSIANFGGAEAFF
>TRBJ1-5|TRBV18|-|-
TGTGCCAGCTCACCGGGTGGGGGCAATCAGCCCCAGCATTTT
CASSPGGGNQPQHF
>TRBJ1-2|TRBV9|TRBD1|-
TGTGCCAGCAGCGTAGACCCTAACAGGGGGCTTAGTCGTGGCTACACCTTC
CASSVDPNRGLSRGYTF
>TRBJ1-2|TRBV6-1|TRBD1|-
TGTGCCAGCAGTGAAGCGGGTGGAAACAGGGGCTCTGGCTACACCTTC
CASSEAGGNRGSGYTF
>TRBJ1-3|TRBV19|-|-
TGTGCCAGTAAGGGAGCCAGCTCTGGAAACACCATATATTTT
CASKGASSGNTIYF
>TRBJ2-7|TRBV5-1|TRBD1|-
TGCGCCAGCAGCTTGCGGACAGGTGCGAGGAACGAGCAGTACTTC
CASSLRTGARNEQYF
>TRBJ1-5|TRBV19|-|few
TGTGCCAGTAGTCGGGGGCATGGAGAGCCCCAGCATTTT
CASSRGHGEPQHF